This TCR beta chain came from a study of memory CD4+ T cells and cytomegalovirus serostatus. Study-level results: Repertoires predicted CMV serostatus with median bootstrapped AUC of roughly 0.96.

Germline loops: CDR1 SEHNR, CDR2 FQNEAQ (reference sequence). There are 13 residues in the CDR3. Trimming cost V 8 bases and J 3 bases, with 13 bases left between them. In the authors' methods: Out-of-frame sequences were removed, leaving around 2.2 million distinct TCRbeta sequences. TCRdb's table, derived via immunoSEQ multiplex PCR, lists solely in-frame clones and lacks some. V and J calls and clone size come straight from that table; D and trimming were deduced from the DNA. The sample lists around 84,000 clones, 80% occurring once. As regards this clone: Its specificity is not known.

The sort gate was single viable CD3+CD4+CD8-CD45RO+ cells for memory CD4+ T cells. CMV serostatus came from serum IgG against pp150, pp28, p38, p52. This receptor was identified in an adult in good health and CMV-seronegative. This chain links TRBV7-9 with TRBJ1-2; D perhaps matches TRBD1 (5 bases). The sample was memory CD4+ T cells from blood. The CDR3 is CASAPDIYYGYTF. The CDR3 DNA reads TGTGCCAGCGCTCCGGACATATACTATGGCTACACCTTC.